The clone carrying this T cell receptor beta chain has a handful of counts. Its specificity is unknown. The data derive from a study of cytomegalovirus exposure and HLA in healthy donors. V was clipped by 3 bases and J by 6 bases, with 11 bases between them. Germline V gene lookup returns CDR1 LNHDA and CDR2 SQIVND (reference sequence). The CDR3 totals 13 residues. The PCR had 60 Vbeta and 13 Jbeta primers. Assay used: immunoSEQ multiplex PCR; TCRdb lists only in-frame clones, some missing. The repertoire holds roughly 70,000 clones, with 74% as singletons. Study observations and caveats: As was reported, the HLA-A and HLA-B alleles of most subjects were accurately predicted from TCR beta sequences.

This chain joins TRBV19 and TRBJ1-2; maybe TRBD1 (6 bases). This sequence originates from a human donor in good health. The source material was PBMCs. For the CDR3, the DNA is TGTGCCAGTAGTATGGGGGCAGCAAATGGCTACACCTTC. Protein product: CASSMGAANGYTF.